One sample yielded the 14 T cell receptor beta chains listed below, sequenced in a study of early T cells in non-severe SARS-CoV-2 infection. One entry per CDR3 protein, called by TCRdb with MiXCR from the 5' RACE reads. The sample has 95,000 to 150,000 distinct CDR3 sequences, 15% seen once; the top ten hold around a fifth. The specimen was whole blood. The receptor set was obtained from an adult who was a healthcare worker with PCR-confirmed SARS-CoV-2 infection or an uninfected control (not recorded which).

This chain links TRBV5-1 with TRBJ2-1, with D possibly TRBD1 on 5 matching bases. The CDR3 spans 15 residues. The germline V gene encodes CDR1 SGHRS and CDR2 YFSETQ. The germline V and J ends were trimmed by 3 bases and 7 bases, with 17 bases remaining between them. CDR3 nucleotide sequence: TGCGCCAGCAGCTGGACATCCCCTACTGAAAATGAGCAGTTCTTC. It codes for CASSWTSPTENEQFF.

This clonotype appeared a few times. This sequence joins TRBV29-1 and TRBJ2-5, with 10 nucleotides matching TRBD2. The junction had 3 bases not matched to a gene; V was cut back by 4 bases and J by 7 bases. Germline-derived CDR1 and CDR2 are SQVTM and ANQGSEA. CDR3 size: 12 residues. CDR3 protein: CSVVLAGVTQYF. For the CDR3, the DNA is TGCAGCGTTGTGCTAGCGGGGGTGACCCAGTACTTC. Full variable domain (remainder filled in from reference TRBV29-1 and TRBJ2-5): SAVISQKPSRDICQRGTSLTIQCQVDSQVTMMFWYRQQPGQSLTLIATANQGSEATYESGFVIDKFPISRPNLTFSTLTVSNMSPEDSSIYLCSVVLAGVTQYFGPGTRLLVL.

The genes are TRBV5-1 and TRBJ2-7; D is unclear. Trimming took 4 bases from V and 3 from J, leaving 11 bases between them. The germline CDR1 and CDR2 sequences are SGHRS and YFSETQ. The CDR3 length is 13 residues. In nucleotides, the CDR3 is TGCGCCAGCAGCCGTCCTAATGGCTACGAGCAGTACTTC. Translation: CASSRPNGYEQYF.

This clonotype has just a few counts. The rearrangement links TRBV5-6 to TRBJ2-5, with 14 bases aligning to TRBD2. With V trimmed by 4 bases and J by 0 bases, 8 bases remained unmatched. CDR1 and CDR2 from the germline V gene are SGHDT and YYEEEE. The CDR3 totals 18 residues. The CDR3 spells CASSLGLAGDLYQETQYF. DNA for the CDR3: TGTGCCAGCAGCCTGGGACTAGCGGGGGACCTGTACCAAGAGACCCAGTACTTC.

CDR3 sequence (DNA): TGTGCCAGCAGTGAAGCGCTACAGGTCACTGAAGCTTTCTTT. As protein: CASSEALQVTEAFF. This chain uses TRBV6-1 with TRBJ1-1, with a weak D call TRBD1 (5 bases). Per germline, CDR1 MNHNS and CDR2 SASEGT. Trimming took 0 bases from V and 4 from J, leaving 9 bases between them. This CDR3 contains 14 residues.

This clonotype was found a few times. The rearrangement joins TRBV30 to TRBJ2-2; TRBD1 might be the D (6 bases). V was pared by 5 bases and J by 8 bases, with 12 bases between. This CDR3 is 12 amino acids long. CDR1 and CDR2 from the germline V gene are GTSNPN and SVGIG (reference sequence). CDR3 sequence (DNA): TGTGCCTGGGGTTCCGGGACAGGGGAGCTGTTTTTT. This sequence encodes CAWGSGTGELFF.

The chain recombines TRBV7-9 with TRBJ2-2; 8 bases agree with TRBD1. Per germline, CDR1 SEHNR and CDR2 FQNEAQ (reference sequence). The CDR3 is made up of 19 amino acids. Germline trimming cut 1 base from V and 4 bases from J; bases unmatched to any gene: 14. CDR3 nucleotides: TGTGCCAGCAGCTTAGGTTCAACTCTGGACAGGGTCGGCACCGGGGAGCTGTTTTTT. Translation: CASSLGSTLDRVGTGELFF. Filled out from reference TRBV7-9 and TRBJ2-2, the complete variable domain reads DTGVSQNPRHKITKRGQNVTFRCDPISEHNRLYWYRQTLGQGPEFLTYFQNEAQLEKSRLLSDRFSAERPKGSFSTLEIQRTEQGDSAMYLCASSLGSTLDRVGTGELFFGEGSRLTVL.

Ten or more counts support this clonotype. V is TRBV7-9 and J is TRBJ2-3, with 10 bases fitting TRBD2. V was clipped by 5 bases and J by 14 bases; unmatched bases: 10. This CDR3 is built from 13 residues. Looked up from germline, CDR1 is SEHNR and CDR2 is FQNEAQ (reference sequence). CDR3 nucleotides: TGTGCCAGCAGCCCCCAAAGCGGGGGGGTACTGTATTTT. Amino acid sequence: CASSPQSGGVLYF.

V usage is TRBV7-2 and J usage is TRBJ2-7; D unresolved. V dropped 1 base and J dropped 3 bases, with 13 bases sitting between them. Germline lookup yields CDR1 SGHTA and CDR2 FQGNSA. The CDR3 is made up of 15 amino acids. In DNA form, the CDR3 reads TGTGCCAGCAGCTTAGACCCAGTAAGGAACTACGAGCAGTACTTC. The encoded protein is CASSLDPVRNYEQYF.

The J gene is TRBJ2-3, the V gene TRBV28; D might be TRBD1 (5 bases). V lost 5 bases and J lost 10, with 16 bases in between. The CDR3 contains 13 residues. The germline V gene encodes CDR1 MDHEN and CDR2 SYDVKM. As DNA, the CDR3 is TGTGCCAGCAGTCCGGACACTGGGGTCGCGCAGTATTTT. It translates to CASSPDTGVAQYF.

This clonotype was recorded at least ten times. J is TRBJ1-5 and V is TRBV10-1; 8 nucleotides agree with TRBD1. Looked up from germline, CDR1 is WNHNN and CDR2 is SYGVQD (reference sequence). The CDR3 is 16 amino acids. With V trimmed by 3 bases and J by 9 bases, 13 bases remained unmatched. Here the CDR3 reads CASSDTRDRPWRPQHF. In DNA form, the CDR3 reads TGCGCCAGCAGTGATACCCGGGACAGGCCGTGGCGGCCCCAGCATTTT.

The rearrangement joins TRBV11-2 to TRBJ2-7; 13 bases match TRBD2. Germline-derived CDR1 and CDR2 are SGHAT and FQNNGV. With V trimmed by 6 bases and J by 3 bases, 2 bases remained unmatched. The CDR3 has 14 residues. The DNA of the CDR3 is TGTGCCAGCAGAAGACTAGCGGGGGGCTACGAGCAGTACTTC. It codes for CASRRLAGGYEQYF.

Ten or more counts support this clonotype. This chain joins TRBV6-1 and TRBJ2-7; D possibly corresponds to TRBD1 (5 bases). V was cut by 2 bases and J by 7 bases, with 18 bases left in between. Germline loops: CDR1 MNHNS, CDR2 SASEGT. CDR3 size: 15 residues. CDR3 residues: CASSEKGVLGSEQYF. CDR3 nucleotide sequence: TGTGCCAGCAGTGAAAAAGGGGTTCTTGGGTCGGAGCAGTACTTC.

The V call is TRBV3-1, the J call TRBJ2-1, with TRBD2 identical over 11 bases. The V and J ends lost 4 bases and 6 bases, in that order; junction bases with no gene match: 8. Looked up from germline, CDR1 is LGHDT and CDR2 is YNNKEL (reference sequence). CDR3 size: 16 residues. In nucleotides, the CDR3 is TGTGCCAGCAGCCCCTTTCTAGCGGGGGGACGCAATGAGCAGTTCTTC. Its translation is CASSPFLAGGRNEQFF.